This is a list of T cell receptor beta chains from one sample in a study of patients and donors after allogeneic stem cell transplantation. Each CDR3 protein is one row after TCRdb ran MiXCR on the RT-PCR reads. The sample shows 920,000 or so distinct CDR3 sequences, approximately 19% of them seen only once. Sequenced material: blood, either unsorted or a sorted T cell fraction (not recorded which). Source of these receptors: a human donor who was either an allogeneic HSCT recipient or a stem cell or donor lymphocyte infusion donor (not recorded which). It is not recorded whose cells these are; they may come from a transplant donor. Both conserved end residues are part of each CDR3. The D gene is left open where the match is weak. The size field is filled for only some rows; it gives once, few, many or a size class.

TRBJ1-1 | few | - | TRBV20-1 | TGCAGTGCTAGGTCGGACACTGAAGCTTTCTTT | CSARSDTEAFF
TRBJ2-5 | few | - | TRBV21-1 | TGTGCCAGCAGCAAAGAATGGGGCAGGGTGAAAGAGACCCAGTACTTC | CASSKEWGRVKETQYF
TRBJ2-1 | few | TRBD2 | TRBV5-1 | TGCGCCAGCAGCTTGGGGGGCGGGAGGGGATCCGAGCAGTTCTTC | CASSLGGGRGSEQFF
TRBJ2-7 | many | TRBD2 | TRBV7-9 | TGTGCCAGCAGCTCTAGCGGGAGGTACGAGCAGTACTTC | CASSSSGRYEQYF
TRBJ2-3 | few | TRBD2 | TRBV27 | TGTGCCAGCCGTTCCGGGACTAGCGGTTCGCAGTATTTT | CASRSGTSGSQYF
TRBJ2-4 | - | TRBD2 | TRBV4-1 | TGCGCCAGCAGCCATGGGGGGGGCATTCAGTACTTC | CASSHGGGIQYF
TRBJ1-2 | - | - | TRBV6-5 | TGTGCCAGCAGTTACCCCCTCGGCACAAACTATGGCTACACCTTC | CASSYPLGTNYGYTF
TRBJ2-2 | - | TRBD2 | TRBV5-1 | TGCGCCAGCAGCTTGCCGGGAGGCAACACCGGGGAGCTGTTTTTT | CASSLPGGNTGELFF
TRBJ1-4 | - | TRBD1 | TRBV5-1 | TGCGCCAGCAGCCTAGGACAGGGATTTAGTTGGGGTGAAAAACTGTTTTTT | CASSLGQGFSWGEKLFF
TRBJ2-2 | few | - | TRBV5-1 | TGCGCCAGCAGCTTGGGACAAGGGCCCGGGGAGCTGTTTTTT | CASSLGQGPGELFF
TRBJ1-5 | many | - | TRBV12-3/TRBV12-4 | TGTGCCAGCAGCCCTGACCATTTCCAGCCCCAGCATTTT | CASSPDHFQPQHF
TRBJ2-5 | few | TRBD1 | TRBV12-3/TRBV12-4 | TGTGCCAGCAATTCGGGACAGGGGGCCGGGAAGACCCAGTACTTC | CASNSGQGAGKTQYF
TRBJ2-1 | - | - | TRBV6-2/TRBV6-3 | TGTGCCAGCAGTTACGTAAGGGACAATGAGCAGTTCTTC | CASSYVRDNEQFF
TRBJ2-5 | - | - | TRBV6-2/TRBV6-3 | TGTGCCAGCAGTTACGATGGACCGCGAGAGACCCAGTACTTC | CASSYDGPRETQYF
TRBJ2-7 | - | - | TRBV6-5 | TGTGCCAGCAGTTATGGGCGGGATACCTACGAGCAGTACTTC | CASSYGRDTYEQYF
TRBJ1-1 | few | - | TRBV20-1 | TGCAGTGCTAGAGATCCATCGGGGGGTACGGGCACTGAAGCTTTCTTT | CSARDPSGGTGTEAFF
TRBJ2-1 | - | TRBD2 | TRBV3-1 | TGTGCCAGCAGCCCCCTCCTAGCGGGAGGTGGCAATGAGCAGTTCTTC | CASSPLLAGGGNEQFF
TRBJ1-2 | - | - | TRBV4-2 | TGTGCCAGCAGCCAAGAATCAGGTTCCTCAGGAGGTCGAGGCTACACCTTC | CASSQESGSSGGRGYTF
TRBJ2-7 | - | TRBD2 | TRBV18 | TGTGCCAGCTCACCTAGGGGACTAGCGGGGATCAACGAGCAGTACTTC | CASSPRGLAGINEQYF
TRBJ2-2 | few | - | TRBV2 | TGTGCCAGCAGTGAAGCGGGGGCGCCGAGCACCGGGGAGCTGTTTTTT | CASSEAGAPSTGELFF
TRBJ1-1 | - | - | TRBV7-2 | TGTGCCAGCAGCTTAGAGAGGGGGGTGGCGGCTTTCTTT | CASSLERGVAAFF
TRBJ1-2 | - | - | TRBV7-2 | TGTGCCAGCGGCCCCCAGGGAGCGAACTATGGCTACACCTTC | CASGPQGANYGYTF
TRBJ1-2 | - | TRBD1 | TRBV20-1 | TGCAGTGCTGATCCGGGACAGGACCGGGGTACTGCCTATGGCTACACCTTC | CSADPGQDRGTAYGYTF
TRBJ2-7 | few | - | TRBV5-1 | TGCGCCAGCAGCTTGAAATCGTACTTCCTCTACGAGCAGTACTTC | CASSLKSYFLYEQYF
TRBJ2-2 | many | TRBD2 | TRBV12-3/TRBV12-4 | TGTGCCAGCAGGTCGGGACTAGCCTACACCGGGGAGCTGTTTTTT | CASRSGLAYTGELFF
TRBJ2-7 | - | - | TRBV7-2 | TGTGCCAGCAGCTTAGGGTCGGGGGACCCTTTTTGGGAGCAGTACTTC | CASSLGSGDPFWEQYF
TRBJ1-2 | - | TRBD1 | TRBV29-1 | TGCAGCGTTGGGGGGGGACAGGGGTACTATGGCTACACCTTC | CSVGGGQGYYGYTF